Each of the 17 T cell receptor beta chains below was sequenced from the same sample in a study of cytotoxic CD8 clonotypes in ibrutinib-treated CLL. Assay: immunoSEQ multiplex PCR; the TCRdb copy retains only in-frame clones and omits some. The sample lists 20,000 to 30,000 clones; about 64% were seen once. This specimen consisted of PBMCs, obtained after 24 months of ibrutinib treatment. The receptors derive from a human donor with chronic lymphocytic leukemia.

The J gene is TRBJ2-3, the V gene TRBV6-5; tentatively, D is TRBD1 (5 bases). The CDR3 has 15 residues. Germline lookup yields CDR1 MNHEY and CDR2 SVGAGI. The V gene lost 5 bases and the J gene lost 2 bases, with 14 bases spanning the gap. In DNA form, the CDR3 reads TGTGCCAGCAGTCAGGACGGACAAGCCACAGATACGCAGTATTTT. Its translation is CASSQDGQATDTQYF.

This rearrangement joins TRBV10-3 to TRBJ1-1; TRBD1 agrees at 7 bases. After removal of 3 bases from V and 10 bases from J, the junction contained 8 bases not matched to a gene. There are 13 residues in the CDR3. The germline V gene has CDR1 ENHRY and CDR2 SYGVKD. CDR3 protein: CAISDQGGSRAFF. As DNA, the CDR3 is TGTGCCATCAGTGATCAAGGGGGCTCCCGAGCTTTCTTT.

V is TRBV11-2 and J is TRBJ2-7, with D possibly being TRBD1 (5 bases). Germline V gene lookup returns CDR1 SGHAT and CDR2 FQNNGV. V lost 1 base, J lost 5 bases, and 12 bases lay in between. The CDR3 sequence is 14 residues long. The CDR3 loop reads CASSLGGSRDEQYF. DNA of the CDR3: TGTGCCAGCAGCTTAGGGGGCAGTAGGGACGAGCAGTACTTC.

In its sample, this clone was seen a few times. V usage is TRBV25-1 and J usage is TRBJ2-5; TRBD1 matches 8 bases. Trimming took 5 bases from V and 0 from J; bases not matched to a gene: 8. The CDR3 loop spans 16 amino acids. Germline CDR1 MGHDK, CDR2 SYGVNS. CDR3 in amino acids: CASSPDDRGYQETQYF. The CDR3 bases are TGTGCCAGCAGTCCCGACGACAGGGGCTACCAAGAGACCCAGTACTTC.

The chain uses TRBV2 and TRBJ2-7; D is undetermined. Germline values: CDR1 SNHLY, CDR2 FYNNEI. Trimming shortened V by 1 base and J by 4 bases, and 5 bases separated the two germline ends. This CDR3 comprises 12 residues. CDR3 sequence: CASSEGNYEQYF. DNA for the CDR3: TGTGCCAGCAGTGAAGGGAATTACGAGCAGTACTTC.

V is TRBV7-6 and J is TRBJ2-3; 8 nucleotides match TRBD1. CDR3 length: 13 residues. Losses at the gene ends were 5 bases for V and 6 bases for J; bases not matched to a gene: 4. Germline values: CDR1 SGHVS, CDR2 FNYEAQ. The CDR3: CASSIRTGDTQYF. The CDR3 DNA follows: TGTGCCAGCAGCATAAGGACAGGGGATACGCAGTATTTT.

The chain is built from TRBV18 and TRBJ1-1; TRBD1 might be the D (5 bases). This CDR3 comprises 13 residues. The germline gives CDR1 KGHSH, CDR2 LQKENI. V lost 6 bases and J 1 base, leaving 9 bases between the germline ends. Written as DNA, the CDR3 is TGTGCCAGCTCGCCTACAGGGAACACTGAAGCTTTCTTT. This sequence encodes CASSPTGNTEAFF.

As concerns this clone: Distinct nucleotide sequences in the sample also encode this CDR3. The chain employs TRBV4-1 and TRBJ2-3, with a possible D match to TRBD2 (5 bases). The CDR3 consists of 15 residues. CDR1 is MGHRA, CDR2 YSYEKL, per germline. Trimming cost V 0 bases and J 6 bases, with 13 bases left between them. CDR3 nucleotides: TGCGCCAGCAGCCAAGACGGCGCGCGGGTTGATACGCAGTATTTT. Translated: CASSQDGARVDTQYF.

The chain employs TRBV11-2 and TRBJ1-5; TRBD1 matches at 10 bases. The J segment lost 7 bases and the V segment lost 4 bases, leaving 4 bases of the junction unmatched. The length of the CDR3 is 14 residues. Per germline, CDR1 SGHAT and CDR2 FQNNGV. The CDR3 loop reads CASSSTGGRQPQHF. The CDR3, as DNA: TGTGCCAGCAGCTCGACAGGGGGCAGACAGCCCCAGCATTTT. The entire variable domain, with the rest obtained from reference TRBV11-2 and TRBJ1-5, is as follows: EAGVAQSPRYKIIEKRQSVAFWCNPISGHATLYWYQQILGQGPKLLIQFQNNGVVDDSQLPKDRFSAERLKGVDSTLKIQPAKLEDSAVYLCASSSTGGRQPQHFGDGTRLSIL.

The J gene is TRBJ2-7, the V gene TRBV5-1; TRBD2 aligns across 10 bases. Germline V gives CDR1 SGHRS, CDR2 YFSETQ. The CDR3 is made up of 16 amino acids. Trimming removed 2 bases from V and 1 base from J; junction bases left unmatched: 6. The CDR3 coding sequence is TGCGCCAGCAGCTTTACCCTAGCGGGGGCGTCCTACGAGCAGTACTTC. Its translation is CASSFTLAGASYEQYF.

The gene calls are TRBV5-1 and TRBJ1-2; 7 bases match TRBD1. V was clipped by 2 bases and J by 2 bases; unmatched bases: 3. This CDR3 has 14 amino acids. Germline values: CDR1 SGHRS, CDR2 YFSETQ. The CDR3: CASSLQGPNYGYTF. DNA for the CDR3: TGCGCCAGCAGCTTACAGGGGCCGAACTATGGCTACACCTTC.

The sample holds one count of this clone. The chain couples TRBV11-3 to TRBJ1-6; perhaps TRBD1 as D (5 bases). V was pared by 5 bases and J by 10 bases, with 15 bases between. Looked up from germline, CDR1 is SGHNT and CDR2 is YENEEA. The CDR3 sequence is 14 residues long. The CDR3 DNA reads TGTGCCAGCAGCCGCTCGGGGGTGGGGTCACCCCTCCACTTT. Its protein is CASSRSGVGSPLHF.

The CDR3 DNA reads TGCGCCAGCAGCCCATGGCCCGGAGACCAAGAGACCCAGTACTTC. It specifies CASSPWPGDQETQYF. The gene calls are TRBV5-1 and TRBJ2-5; D is unresolved. Germline V gene data show CDR1 as SGHRS and CDR2 as YFSETQ. V dropped 4 bases and J dropped 0 bases, with 13 bases sitting between them. The CDR3 loop spans 15 amino acids.

The chain is built from TRBV18 and TRBJ2-3; possibly TRBD1 for D (6 bases). Trimming shortened V by 5 bases and J by 4 bases, and 10 bases separated the two germline ends. CDR3 length: 13 residues. Germline CDR1 and CDR2: KGHSH and LQKENI. In nucleotides, the CDR3 is TGTGCCAGCTCATCGACAGGTTCAGATACGCAGTATTTT. It is translated as CASSSTGSDTQYF.

V is TRBV4-1 and J is TRBJ2-1, with D hard to call. Per germline, CDR1 MGHRA and CDR2 YSYEKL. With 2 bases removed from V and 10 bases from J, the gap between germline ends came to 18 bases. The CDR3 runs to 15 residues. Here the CDR3 reads CASSQKGSPYMEQFF. The CDR3 coding sequence is TGCGCCAGCAGCCAAAAAGGCTCTCCCTATATGGAGCAGTTCTTC.

This clone is labeled as medium-sized. This rearrangement joins TRBV29-1 to TRBJ1-4; possible D gene TRBD1, 5 bases. Deletions cut 0 bases from V and 8 bases from J, with 19 bases between. This CDR3 has 16 residues. Germline lookup yields CDR1 SQVTM and CDR2 ANQGSEA. The CDR3 DNA is TGCAGCGTTGAAGATCAAGACAGCCTACTGGGGGAAAAACTGTTTTTT. This sequence encodes CSVEDQDSLLGEKLFF.

The chain couples TRBV27 to TRBJ1-2; D is unclear. The germline V gene encodes CDR1 MNHEY and CDR2 SMNVEV (reference sequence). The CDR3 has 14 amino acids. Between the trimmed V and J ends, which lost 3 bases and 0 bases, there was a span of 8 bases. CDR3 sequence (DNA): TGTGCCAGCAGTTTTCTACAAGCTAACTATGGCTACACCTTC. Translated: CASSFLQANYGYTF.